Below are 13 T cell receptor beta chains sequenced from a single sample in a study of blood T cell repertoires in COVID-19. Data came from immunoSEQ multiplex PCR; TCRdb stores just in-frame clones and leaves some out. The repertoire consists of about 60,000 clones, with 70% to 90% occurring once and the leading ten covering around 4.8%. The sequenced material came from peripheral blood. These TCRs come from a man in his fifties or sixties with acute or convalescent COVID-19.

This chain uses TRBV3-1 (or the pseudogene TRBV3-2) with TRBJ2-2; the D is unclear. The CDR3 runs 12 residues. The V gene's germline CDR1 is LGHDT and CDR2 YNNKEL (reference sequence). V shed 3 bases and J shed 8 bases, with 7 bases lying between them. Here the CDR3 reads CASSHIQGELFF. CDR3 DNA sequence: TGTGCCAGCAGCCACATTCAGGGGGAGCTGTTTTTT.

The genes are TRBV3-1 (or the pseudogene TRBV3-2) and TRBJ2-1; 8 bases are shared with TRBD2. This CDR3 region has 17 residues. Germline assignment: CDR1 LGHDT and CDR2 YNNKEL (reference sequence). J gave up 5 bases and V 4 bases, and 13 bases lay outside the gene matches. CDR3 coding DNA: TGTGCCAGCAGCCCCCCCCCGAGAAGCGGGAGAAACAATGAGCAGTTCTTC. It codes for CASSPPPRSGRNNEQFF.

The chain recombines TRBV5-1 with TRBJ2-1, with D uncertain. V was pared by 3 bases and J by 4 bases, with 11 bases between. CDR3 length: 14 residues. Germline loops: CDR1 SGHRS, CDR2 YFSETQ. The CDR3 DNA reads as TGCGCCAGCAGCTACGGCGCGGTGTACAATGAGCAGTTCTTC. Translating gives CASSYGAVYNEQFF.

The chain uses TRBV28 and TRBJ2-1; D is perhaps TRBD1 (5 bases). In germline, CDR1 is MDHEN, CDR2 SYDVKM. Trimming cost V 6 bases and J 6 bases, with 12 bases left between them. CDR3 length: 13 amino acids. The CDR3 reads CASSPGYSNEQFF. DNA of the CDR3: TGTGCCAGCAGCCCAGGGTACAGCAATGAGCAGTTCTTC.

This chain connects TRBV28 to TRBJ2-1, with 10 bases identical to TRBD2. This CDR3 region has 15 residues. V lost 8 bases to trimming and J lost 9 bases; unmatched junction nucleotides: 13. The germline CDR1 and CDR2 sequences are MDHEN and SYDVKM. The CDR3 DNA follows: TGTGCCAGCCATCCATCTAGTAGCGGGAGGCTTGAGCAGTTCTTC. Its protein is CASHPSSSGRLEQFF. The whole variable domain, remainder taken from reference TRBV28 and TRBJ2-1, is DVKVTQSSRYLVKRTGEKVFLECVQDMDHENMFWYRQDPGLGLRLIYFSYDVKMKEKGDIPEGYSVSREKKERFSLILESASTNQTSMYLCASHPSSSGRLEQFFGPGTRLTVL.

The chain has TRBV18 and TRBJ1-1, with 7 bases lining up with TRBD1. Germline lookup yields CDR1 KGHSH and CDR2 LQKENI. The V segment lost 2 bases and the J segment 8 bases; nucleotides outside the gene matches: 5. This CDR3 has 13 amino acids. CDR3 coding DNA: TGTGCCAGCTCACCAGAAGGGGGCAGGGAAGCTTTCTTT. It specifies CASSPEGGREAFF.

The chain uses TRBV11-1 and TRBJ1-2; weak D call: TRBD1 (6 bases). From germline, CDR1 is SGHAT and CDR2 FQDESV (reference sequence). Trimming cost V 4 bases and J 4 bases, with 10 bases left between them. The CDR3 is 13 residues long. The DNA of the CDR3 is TGTGCCAGCAGCTCACAGGGTACCTATGGCTACACCTTC. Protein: CASSSQGTYGYTF.

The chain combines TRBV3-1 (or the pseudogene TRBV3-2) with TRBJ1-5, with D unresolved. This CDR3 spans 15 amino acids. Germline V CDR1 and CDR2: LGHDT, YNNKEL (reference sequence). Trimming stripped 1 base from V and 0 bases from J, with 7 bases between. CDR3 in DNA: TGTGCCAGCAGCCAAGCCGCGGGTAGCAATCAGCCCCAGCATTTT. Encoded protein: CASSQAAGSNQPQHF.

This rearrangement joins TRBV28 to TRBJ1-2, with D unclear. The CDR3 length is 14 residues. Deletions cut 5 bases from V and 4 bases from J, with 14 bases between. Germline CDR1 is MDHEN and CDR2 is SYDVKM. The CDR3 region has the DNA TGTGCCAGCAGTCCGACGGGGTCCTCCTATGGCTACACCTTC. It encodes CASSPTGSSYGYTF.

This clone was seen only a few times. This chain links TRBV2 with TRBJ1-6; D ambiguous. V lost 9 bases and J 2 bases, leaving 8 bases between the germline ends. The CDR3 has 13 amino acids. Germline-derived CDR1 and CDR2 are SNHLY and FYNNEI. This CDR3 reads CASSSAYNSPLHF. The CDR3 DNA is TGTGCCAGTTCGTCTGCCTATAATTCACCCCTCCACTTT.

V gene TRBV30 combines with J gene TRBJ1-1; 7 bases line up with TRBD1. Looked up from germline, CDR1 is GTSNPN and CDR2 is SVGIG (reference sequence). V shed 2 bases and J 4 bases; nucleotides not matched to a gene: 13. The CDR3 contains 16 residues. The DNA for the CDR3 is TGTGCCTGGAGTAACCCCACAAAGACAGGGCGCACTGAAGCTTTCTTT. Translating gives CAWSNPTKTGRTEAFF.

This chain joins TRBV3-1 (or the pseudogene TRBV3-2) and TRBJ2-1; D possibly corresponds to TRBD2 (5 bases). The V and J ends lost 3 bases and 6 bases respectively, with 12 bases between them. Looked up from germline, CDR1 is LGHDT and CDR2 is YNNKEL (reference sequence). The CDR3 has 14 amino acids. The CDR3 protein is CASSHPERGNEQFF. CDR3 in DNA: TGTGCCAGCAGCCATCCCGAACGGGGCAATGAGCAGTTCTTC.

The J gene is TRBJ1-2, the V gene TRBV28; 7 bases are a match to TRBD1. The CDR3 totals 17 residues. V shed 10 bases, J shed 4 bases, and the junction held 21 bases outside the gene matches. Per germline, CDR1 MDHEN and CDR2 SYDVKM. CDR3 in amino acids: CANDLRPWTGRSYGYTF. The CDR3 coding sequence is TGTGCCAACGACTTAAGACCTTGGACAGGAAGATCCTATGGCTACACCTTC.